This T cell receptor beta chain is drawn from a study of cytomegalovirus exposure and HLA in healthy donors. The CDR3 sequence is 15 residues long. V was shortened by 8 bases and J by 2 bases, with 15 bases between the two germline ends. Germline V lookup: CDR1 SNHLY, CDR2 FYNNEI. The table lists this clone with a count of one. The PCR used 60 Vbeta and 13 Jbeta primers. Here immunoSEQ multiplex PCR was the method, and the copy in TCRdb shows in-frame clones only, minus some. The profile covers 100,000 to 150,000 clones, with around 84% appearing a single time and roughly 2.6% taken by the ten largest.

The chain employs TRBV2 and TRBJ2-2; D is undetermined. The source is a man between 50 and 59 years old in good health and CMV-seronegative. The sequencing input was PBMCs. The CDR3 bases are TGTGCCAGCGCGGTGGAACGGTTAAACACCGGGGAGCTGTTTTTT. It codes for CASAVERLNTGELFF.